This T cell receptor beta chain is from a study of blood T cell repertoires in COVID-19. Background on the study: Sites in the United States, Italy and Spain provided acute and convalescent COVID-19 samples. From T cells, B-cell-depleted T cells, or PBMCs came the material, which was cDNA or gDNA.

The CDR3 runs to 16 residues. The junction had 6 bases not matched to a gene; V was cut back by 4 bases and J by 0 bases. Germline CDR1 is MNHEY and CDR2 is SVGEGT. Authors' processing steps: Reference gene primer amplification yielded estimated nucleated cell counts. The method was immunoSEQ multiplex PCR; TCRdb's version includes in-frame clones alone and lacks a portion of them. V and J calls plus clone size are reproduced from that table; the DNA served to infer D and trimming. The sample includes 130,000 to 150,000 clones, approximately 80% of them seen just once. The chain links TRBV6-2 or TRBV6-3 to TRBJ2-1; 7 bases agree with TRBD1. Sample: peripheral blood. The receptor comes from a human donor in a cohort sampled during active COVID-19. The CDR3 reads CASSFPGQPSYNEQFF. CDR3 DNA sequence: TGTGCCAGCAGTTTCCCGGGACAGCCCTCCTACAATGAGCAGTTCTTC.